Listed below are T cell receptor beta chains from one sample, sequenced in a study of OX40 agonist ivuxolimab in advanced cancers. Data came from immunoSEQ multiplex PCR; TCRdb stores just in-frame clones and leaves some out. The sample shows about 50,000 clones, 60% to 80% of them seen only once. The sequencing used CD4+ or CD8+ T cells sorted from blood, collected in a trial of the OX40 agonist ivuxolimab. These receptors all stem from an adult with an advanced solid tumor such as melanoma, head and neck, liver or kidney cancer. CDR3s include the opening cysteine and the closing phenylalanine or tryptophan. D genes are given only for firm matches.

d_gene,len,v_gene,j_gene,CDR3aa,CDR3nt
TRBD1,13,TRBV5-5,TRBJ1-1,CASSTGTGFEAFF,TGTGCCAGCAGCACCGGGACAGGGTTTGAAGCTTTCTTT
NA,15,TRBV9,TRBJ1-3,CASSAPGGPGNTIYF,TGTGCCAGCAGCGCCCCGGGAGGGCCGGGAAACACCATATATTTT
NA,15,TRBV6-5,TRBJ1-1,CASRQQTAPSTEAFF,TGTGCCAGCAGACAACAGACAGCTCCAAGCACTGAAGCTTTCTTT
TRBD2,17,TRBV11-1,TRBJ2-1,CASSLGLTSGMVDEQFF,TGTGCCAGCAGCTTAGGATTGACTAGCGGGATGGTGGATGAGCAGTTCTTC
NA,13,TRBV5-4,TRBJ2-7,CASRDWFSYEQYF,TGTGCCAGCAGGGACTGGTTCTCCTACGAGCAGTACTTC
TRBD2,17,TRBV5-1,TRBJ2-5,CASSLVRLAGGPETQYF,TGCGCCAGCAGCTTAGTCCGACTAGCGGGGGGGCCTGAGACCCAGTACTTC
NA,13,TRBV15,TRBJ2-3,CATSRDLTDTQYF,TGTGCCACCAGCAGAGATTTGACAGATACGCAGTATTTT
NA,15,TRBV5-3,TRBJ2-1,CARSLPGWVGNEQFF,TGTGCCAGAAGCTTACCAGGTTGGGTGGGTAATGAGCAGTTCTTC
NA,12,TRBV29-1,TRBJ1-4,CSARVGNEKLFF,TGCAGCGCCAGGGTGGGAAATGAAAAACTGTTTTTT
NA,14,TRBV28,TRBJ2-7,CASSSYPDSYEQYF,TGTGCCAGCAGTTCCTATCCGGACAGCTACGAGCAGTACTTC
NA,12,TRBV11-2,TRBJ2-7,CASSLDPYEQYF,TGTGCCAGCAGCTTAGACCCCTACGAGCAGTACTTC
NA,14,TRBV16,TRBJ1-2,CASSHTPGGYGYTF,TGTGCCAGCAGCCATACGCCGGGAGGCTATGGCTACACCTTC
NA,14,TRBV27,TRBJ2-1,CASQFRSYYNEQFF,TGTGCCAGCCAATTCAGGTCCTACTACAATGAGCAGTTCTTC
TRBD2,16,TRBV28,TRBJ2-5,CASSPRLAGARETQYF,TGTGCCAGCAGTCCTAGACTAGCGGGAGCGAGGGAGACCCAGTACTTC
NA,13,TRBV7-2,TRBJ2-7,CASSFGGLGDQYF,TGTGCCAGCAGCTTTGGGGGGTTAGGCGATCAGTACTTC
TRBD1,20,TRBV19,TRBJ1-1,CASSMFPPPGQGKWDTEAFF,TGTGCCAGTAGTATGTTCCCTCCCCCGGGACAGGGAAAATGGGACACTGAAGCTTTCTTT
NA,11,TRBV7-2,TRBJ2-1,CASSPYNEQFF,TGTGCCAGCAGCCCGTACAATGAGCAGTTCTTC
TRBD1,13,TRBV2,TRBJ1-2,CASSSGQGRGYTF,TGTGCCAGCAGTTCGGGACAGGGGCGCGGCTACACCTTC
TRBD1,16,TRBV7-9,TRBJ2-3,CASSLKGTGRTDTQYF,TGTGCCAGCAGCTTAAAAGGGACAGGTCGAACAGATACGCAGTATTTT
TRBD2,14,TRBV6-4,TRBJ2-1,CASTGTSGNNEQFF,TGTGCCAGCACCGGGACTAGCGGGAACAATGAGCAGTTCTTC